Presented here are 14 T cell receptor beta chains from one specimen sequenced in a study of blood T cell repertoires in COVID-19. TCRdb keeps only in-frame clones here, not all; method: immunoSEQ multiplex PCR. The sample includes about 250,000 clones, approximately 82% of them seen just once. The source material was peripheral blood. These receptors were obtained from a woman aged 80 or older with active or convalescent COVID-19.

The chain's CDR3 is CATRAGGSAGELFF. The CDR3 region has the DNA TGCGCCACCCGAGCGGGGGGGAGTGCCGGGGAGCTGTTTTTT. The J gene is TRBJ2-2, the V gene TRBV10-1; TRBD2 matches at 10 bases. V was pared by 10 bases and J by 6 bases, with 8 bases of the junction left unmatched. The CDR3 runs 14 residues. Germline V gene data show CDR1 as WNHNN and CDR2 as SYGVQD (reference sequence).

The J gene is TRBJ1-5, the V gene TRBV28; no clear D. Trimming shortened V by 4 bases and J by 4 bases, and 17 bases separated the two germline ends. This CDR3 contains 16 residues. The germline V gene encodes CDR1 MDHEN and CDR2 SYDVKM. The CDR3 loop is CASSSASGRGNQPQHF. DNA for the CDR3: TGTGCCAGCAGTTCCGCCTCCGGACGGGGAAATCAGCCCCAGCATTTT. The full variable domain, in which reference TRBV28 and TRBJ1-5 provide the parts outside the CDR3, is DVKVTQSSRYLVKRTGEKVFLECVQDMDHENMFWYRQDPGLGLRLIYFSYDVKMKEKGDIPEGYSVSREKKERFSLILESASTNQTSMYLCASSSASGRGNQPQHFGDGTRLSIL.

This chain connects TRBV2 to TRBJ1-5; D ambiguous. Between the trimmed V and J ends, which lost 3 bases and 7 bases, there was a span of 16 bases. CDR3 length equals 15 residues. In germline, CDR1 is SNHLY, CDR2 FYNNEI. The CDR3 reads CASSEERGSGQPQHF. In DNA form, the CDR3 reads TGTGCCAGCAGTGAGGAACGGGGATCGGGACAGCCCCAGCATTTT.

This chain joins TRBV5-1 and TRBJ1-5; 7 nucleotides align to TRBD1. Germline V lookup: CDR1 SGHRS, CDR2 YFSETQ. The CDR3 covers 15 residues. J gave up 3 bases and V 0 bases, and 3 bases lay outside the gene matches. The CDR3 is CASSLGQGDNQPQHF. CDR3 in DNA: TGCGCCAGCAGCTTGGGACAGGGTGACAATCAGCCCCAGCATTTT.

This chain links TRBV6-5 with TRBJ1-2, with 7 bases identical to TRBD1. V was clipped by 6 bases and J by 4 bases; unmatched bases: 8. This CDR3 is 14 amino acids long. CDR1 and CDR2 (germline): MNHEY, SVGAGI. CDR3 sequence: CASSLTGSGYGYTF. The CDR3 DNA reads TGTGCCAGCAGCCTGACAGGGAGCGGCTATGGCTACACCTTC.

The chain recombines TRBV18 with TRBJ2-7; TRBD1 aligns across 9 bases. After removal of 4 bases from V and 6 bases from J, the junction contained 7 bases not matched to a gene. The CDR3 has 14 residues. Germline CDR1 reads KGHSH; CDR2 reads LQKENI. As DNA, the CDR3 is TGTGCCAGCTCACAAACAACAGGGGGCGCCGAGCAGTACTTC. Translated, it gives CASSQTTGGAEQYF.

V gene TRBV10-3 combines with J gene TRBJ1-6; 10 nucleotides line up with TRBD1. The germline V gene has CDR1 ENHRY and CDR2 SYGVKD. This CDR3 has 15 residues. J lost 10 bases, V lost 3 bases, and 6 bases had no gene match. The CDR3 sequence: CAISEGDRGMSPLHF. The CDR3 coding sequence is TGTGCCATCAGTGAAGGGGACAGGGGAATGTCACCCCTCCACTTT.

CDR3 sequence: CASSLPTLLEQYF. The CDR3 nucleotides are TGTGCCAGCAGTTTACCCACTCTCCTTGAGCAGTACTTC. The chain uses TRBV28 and TRBJ2-7, with D unresolved. The V end lost 2 bases, the J end lost 7 bases, and 12 bases lay between the germline ends. Germline V CDR1 and CDR2: MDHEN, SYDVKM. The length of the CDR3 is 13 residues.

This clone was seen just once. The chain combines TRBV6-2 or TRBV6-3 with TRBJ2-1, with D perhaps TRBD2 (6 bases). The CDR3 length is 14 residues. The V gene's germline CDR1 is MNHEY and CDR2 SVGEGT. Between the trimmed V and J ends, which lost 2 bases and 5 bases, there was a span of 10 bases. CDR3 DNA: TGTGCCAGCAGTTACGTCCCGGGAGACAATGAGCAGTTCTTC. Translating it yields CASSYVPGDNEQFF.

CDR3: CASSLRQGLRETQYF. CDR3 nucleotide sequence: TGTGCCAGCAGTTTAAGACAGGGTTTAAGGGAGACCCAGTACTTC. The chain uses TRBV28 and TRBJ2-5, with 7 bases fitting TRBD1. Germline V gene lookup returns CDR1 MDHEN and CDR2 SYDVKM. V shed 2 bases, J shed 5 bases, and the junction held 8 bases outside the gene matches. The CDR3 consists of 15 residues.

The J gene is TRBJ1-4, the V gene TRBV11-1; the D gene is possibly TRBD1 (5 bases). The V end lost 4 bases, the J end lost 0 bases, and 12 bases lay between the germline ends. Germline CDR1 reads SGHAT; CDR2 reads FQDESV (reference sequence). This CDR3 is 16 amino acids long. Written as DNA, the CDR3 is TGTGCCAGCAGCTCCAGTTCGACAGCAACTAATGAAAAACTGTTTTTT. It translates to CASSSSSTATNEKLFF.

As DNA, the CDR3 is TGTGCCAGCAGTTCACTCAAGATCCAGCAGTTTAGGACACGGGCGTGGTACAATGAGCAGTTCTTC. Translating gives CASSSLKIQQFRTRAWYNEQFF. The chain couples TRBV27 to TRBJ2-1; the D gene is possibly TRBD1 (5 bases). This CDR3 is 22 amino acids long. The germline V gene encodes CDR1 MNHEY and CDR2 SMNVEV (reference sequence). Trimming took off 4 bases at V and 4 bases at J, with 35 bases between the two ends.

The CDR3 DNA reads as TGTGCCAGCAGTTACGGGACAGGTGATGGCTACACCTTC. It encodes CASSYGTGDGYTF. The chain combines TRBV28 with TRBJ1-2, with 8 bases that match TRBD1. The length of the CDR3 is 13 residues. Germline CDR1 and CDR2: MDHEN and SYDVKM. The ends lost 4 bases at V and 6 bases at J; junction bases unmatched: 4.

This chain connects TRBV27 to TRBJ1-6; no clear D gene. Trimming took off 2 bases at V and 7 bases at J, with 12 bases between the two ends. CDR1 and CDR2 from the germline V gene are MNHEY and SMNVEV (reference sequence). This CDR3 has 15 residues. The CDR3 sequence: CASSLLQFGNSPLHF. The CDR3 DNA sequence: TGTGCCAGCAGTTTACTGCAGTTTGGCAATTCACCCCTCCACTTT.